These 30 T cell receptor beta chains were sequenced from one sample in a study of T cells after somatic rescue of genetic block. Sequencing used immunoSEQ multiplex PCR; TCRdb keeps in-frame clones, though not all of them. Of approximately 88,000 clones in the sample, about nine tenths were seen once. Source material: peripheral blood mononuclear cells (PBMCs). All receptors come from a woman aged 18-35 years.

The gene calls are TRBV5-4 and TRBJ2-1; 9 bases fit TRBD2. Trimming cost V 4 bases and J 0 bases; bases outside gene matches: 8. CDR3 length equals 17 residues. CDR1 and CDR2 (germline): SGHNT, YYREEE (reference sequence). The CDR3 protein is CASSPSASGTSYNEQFF. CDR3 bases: TGTGCCAGCAGCCCGAGCGCTAGCGGGACCTCCTACAATGAGCAGTTCTTC.

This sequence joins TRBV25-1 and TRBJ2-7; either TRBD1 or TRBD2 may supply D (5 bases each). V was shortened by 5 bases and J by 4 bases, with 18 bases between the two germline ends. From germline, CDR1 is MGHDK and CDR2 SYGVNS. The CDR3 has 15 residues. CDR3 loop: CASSQLRDPSYEQYF. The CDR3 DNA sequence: TGTGCCAGCAGTCAGCTCCGGGACCCGTCGTACGAGCAGTACTTC.

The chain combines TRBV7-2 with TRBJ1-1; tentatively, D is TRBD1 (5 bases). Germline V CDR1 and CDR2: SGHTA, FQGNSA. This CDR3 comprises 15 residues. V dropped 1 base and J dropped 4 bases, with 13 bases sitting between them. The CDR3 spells CASSLGGGIGTEAFF. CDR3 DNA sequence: TGTGCCAGCAGCTTAGGTGGGGGGATAGGCACTGAAGCTTTCTTT.

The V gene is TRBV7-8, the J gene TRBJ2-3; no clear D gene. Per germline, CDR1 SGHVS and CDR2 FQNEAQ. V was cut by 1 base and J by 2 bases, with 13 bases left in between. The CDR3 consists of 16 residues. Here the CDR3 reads CASSLGLSDLTDTQYF. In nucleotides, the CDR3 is TGTGCCAGCAGCTTAGGGCTGAGCGACCTCACAGATACGCAGTATTTT.

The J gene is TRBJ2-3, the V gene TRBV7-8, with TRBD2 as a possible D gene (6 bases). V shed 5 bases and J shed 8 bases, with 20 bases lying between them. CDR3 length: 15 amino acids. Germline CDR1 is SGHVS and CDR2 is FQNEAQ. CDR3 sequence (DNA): TGTGCCAGCAGCCCCTCCTCCGCGGGAATGAGTACGCAGTATTTT. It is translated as CASSPSSAGMSTQYF.

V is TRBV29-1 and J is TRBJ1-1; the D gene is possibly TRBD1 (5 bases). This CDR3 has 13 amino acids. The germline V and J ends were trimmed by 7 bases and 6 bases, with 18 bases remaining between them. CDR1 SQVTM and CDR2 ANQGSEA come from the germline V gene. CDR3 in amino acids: CSARRGQEAEAFF. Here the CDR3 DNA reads TGCAGCGCGCGGCGGGGCCAGGAGGCTGAAGCTTTCTTT. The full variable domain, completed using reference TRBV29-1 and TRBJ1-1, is SAVISQKPSRDICQRGTSLTIQCQVDSQVTMMFWYRQQPGQSLTLIATANQGSEATYESGFVIDKFPISRPNLTFSTLTVSNMSPEDSSIYLCSARRGQEAEAFFGQGTRLTVV.

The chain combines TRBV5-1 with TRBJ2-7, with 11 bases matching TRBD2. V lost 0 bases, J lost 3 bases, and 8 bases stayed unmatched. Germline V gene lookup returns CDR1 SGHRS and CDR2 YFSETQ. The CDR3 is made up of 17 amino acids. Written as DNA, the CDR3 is TGCGCCAGCAGCTTGGGGCTAGCGGGAGGCTTAATCTACGAGCAGTACTTC. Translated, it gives CASSLGLAGGLIYEQYF.

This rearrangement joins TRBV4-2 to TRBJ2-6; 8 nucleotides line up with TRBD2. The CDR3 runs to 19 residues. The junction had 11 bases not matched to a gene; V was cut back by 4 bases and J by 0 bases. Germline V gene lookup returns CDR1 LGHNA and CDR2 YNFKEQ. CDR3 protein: CASSLEASGSSSGANVLTF. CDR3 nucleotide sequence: TGTGCCAGCAGCCTGGAAGCTAGCGGGTCTAGCTCTGGGGCCAACGTCCTGACTTTC.

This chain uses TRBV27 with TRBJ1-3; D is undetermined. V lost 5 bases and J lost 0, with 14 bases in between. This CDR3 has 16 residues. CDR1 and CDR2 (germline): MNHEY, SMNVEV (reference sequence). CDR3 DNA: TGTGCCAGCAGTCGGGGTCTGGGGAACTCTGGAAACACCATATATTTT. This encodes CASSRGLGNSGNTIYF.

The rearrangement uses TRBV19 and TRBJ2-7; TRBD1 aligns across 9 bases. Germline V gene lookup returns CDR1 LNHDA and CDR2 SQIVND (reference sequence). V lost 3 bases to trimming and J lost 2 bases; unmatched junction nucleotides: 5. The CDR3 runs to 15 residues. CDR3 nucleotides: TGTGCCAGTAGTATGGGATGGACAGGGGCCTACGAGCAGTACTTC. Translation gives CASSMGWTGAYEQYF.

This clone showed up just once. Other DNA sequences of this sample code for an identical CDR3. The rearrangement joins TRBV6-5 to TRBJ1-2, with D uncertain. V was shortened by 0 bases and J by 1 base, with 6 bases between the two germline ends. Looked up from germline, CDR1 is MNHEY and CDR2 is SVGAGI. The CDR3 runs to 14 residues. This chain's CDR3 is CASSYSPDNYGYTF. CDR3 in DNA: TGTGCCAGCAGTTACTCGCCAGATAACTATGGCTACACCTTC.

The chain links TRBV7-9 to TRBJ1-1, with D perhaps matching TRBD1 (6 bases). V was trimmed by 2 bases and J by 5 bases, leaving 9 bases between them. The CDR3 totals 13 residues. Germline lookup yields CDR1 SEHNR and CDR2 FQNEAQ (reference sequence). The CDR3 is CASSLSTGTEAFF. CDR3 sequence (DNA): TGTGCCAGCAGCTTAAGTACAGGGACTGAAGCTTTCTTT.

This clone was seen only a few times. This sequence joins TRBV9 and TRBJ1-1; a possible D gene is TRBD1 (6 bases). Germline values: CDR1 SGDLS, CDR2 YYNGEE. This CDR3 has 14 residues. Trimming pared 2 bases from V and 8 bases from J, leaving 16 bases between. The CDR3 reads CASSVPPRTDEAFF. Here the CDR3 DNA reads TGTGCCAGCAGCGTCCCCCCTAGGACAGACGAAGCTTTCTTT.

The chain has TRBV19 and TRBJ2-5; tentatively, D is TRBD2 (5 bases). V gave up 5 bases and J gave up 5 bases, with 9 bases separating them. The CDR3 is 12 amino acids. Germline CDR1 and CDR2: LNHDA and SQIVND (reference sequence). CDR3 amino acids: CASSGQRETQYF. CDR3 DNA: TGTGCCAGTAGTGGCCAGCGGGAGACCCAGTACTTC.

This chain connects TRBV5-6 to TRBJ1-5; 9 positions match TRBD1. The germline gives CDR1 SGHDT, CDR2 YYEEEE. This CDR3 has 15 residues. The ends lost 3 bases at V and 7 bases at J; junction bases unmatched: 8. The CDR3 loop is CASSSGQGPAQPQHF. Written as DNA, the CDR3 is TGTGCCAGCAGCTCCGGACAGGGGCCGGCACAGCCCCAGCATTTT. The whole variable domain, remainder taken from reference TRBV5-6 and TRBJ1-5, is DAGVTQSPTHLIKTRGQQVTLRCSPKSGHDTVSWYQQALGQGPQFIFQYYEEEERQRGNFPDRFSGHQFPNYSSELNVNALLLGDSALYLCASSSGQGPAQPQHFGDGTRLSIL.

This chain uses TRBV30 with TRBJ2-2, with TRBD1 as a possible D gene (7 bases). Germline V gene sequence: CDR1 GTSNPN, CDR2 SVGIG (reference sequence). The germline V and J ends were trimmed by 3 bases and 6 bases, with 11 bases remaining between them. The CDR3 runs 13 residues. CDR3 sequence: CAWSSRGAGELFF. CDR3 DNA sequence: TGTGCCTGGAGCAGCAGGGGGGCCGGGGAGCTGTTTTTT.

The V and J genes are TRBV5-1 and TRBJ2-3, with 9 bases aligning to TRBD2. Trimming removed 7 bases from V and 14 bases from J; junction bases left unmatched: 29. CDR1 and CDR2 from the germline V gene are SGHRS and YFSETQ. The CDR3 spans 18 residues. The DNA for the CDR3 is TGCGCCAGCCGGAAGGATCCTTTAGCGGGAGCCGGTCTTGAGGGGGTGTATTTT. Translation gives CASRKDPLAGAGLEGVYF.

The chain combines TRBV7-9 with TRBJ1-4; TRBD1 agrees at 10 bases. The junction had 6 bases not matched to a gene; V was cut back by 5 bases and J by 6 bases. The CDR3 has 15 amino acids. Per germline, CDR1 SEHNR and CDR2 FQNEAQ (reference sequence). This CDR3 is CASSGRQGADEKLFF. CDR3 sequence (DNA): TGTGCCAGCAGCGGACGACAGGGGGCGGATGAAAAACTGTTTTTT.

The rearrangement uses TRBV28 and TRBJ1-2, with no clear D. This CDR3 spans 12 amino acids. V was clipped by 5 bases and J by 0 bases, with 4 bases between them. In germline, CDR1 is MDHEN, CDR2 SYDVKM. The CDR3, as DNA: TGTGCCAGCAGTACAGCTAACTATGGCTACACCTTC. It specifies CASSTANYGYTF.

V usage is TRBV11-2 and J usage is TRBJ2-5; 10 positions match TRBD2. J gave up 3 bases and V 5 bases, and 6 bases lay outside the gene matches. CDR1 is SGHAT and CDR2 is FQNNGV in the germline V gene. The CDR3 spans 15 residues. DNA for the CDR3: TGTGCCAGCAGCCGGACCGGGACTAGCGAAGAGACCCAGTACTTC. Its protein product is CASSRTGTSEETQYF.

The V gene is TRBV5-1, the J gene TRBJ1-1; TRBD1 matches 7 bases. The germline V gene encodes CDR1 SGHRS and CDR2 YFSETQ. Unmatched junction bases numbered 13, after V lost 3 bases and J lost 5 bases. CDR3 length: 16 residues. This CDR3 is CASSSNTGAVGTEAFF. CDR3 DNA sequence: TGCGCCAGCAGCTCAAATACAGGGGCAGTGGGGACTGAAGCTTTCTTT.

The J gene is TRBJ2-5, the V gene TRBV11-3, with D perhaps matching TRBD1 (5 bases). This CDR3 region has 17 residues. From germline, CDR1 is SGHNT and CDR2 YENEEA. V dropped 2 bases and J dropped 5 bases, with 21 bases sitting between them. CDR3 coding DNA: TGTGCCAGCAGCTTAAGGGTAGGGGTGAAAAAGGTCGAGACCCAGTACTTC. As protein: CASSLRVGVKKVETQYF.

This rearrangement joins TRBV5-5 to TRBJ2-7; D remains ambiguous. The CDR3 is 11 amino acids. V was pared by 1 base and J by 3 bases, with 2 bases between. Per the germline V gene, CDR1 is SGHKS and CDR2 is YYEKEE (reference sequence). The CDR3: CASSLIYEQYF. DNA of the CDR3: TGTGCCAGCAGCTTGATCTACGAGCAGTACTTC. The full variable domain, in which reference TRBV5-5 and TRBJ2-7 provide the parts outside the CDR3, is DAGVTQSPTHLIKTRGQQVTLRCSPISGHKSVSWYQQVLGQGPQFIFQYYEKEERGRGNFPDRFSARQFPNYSSELNVNALLLGDSALYLCASSLIYEQYFGPGTRLTVT.

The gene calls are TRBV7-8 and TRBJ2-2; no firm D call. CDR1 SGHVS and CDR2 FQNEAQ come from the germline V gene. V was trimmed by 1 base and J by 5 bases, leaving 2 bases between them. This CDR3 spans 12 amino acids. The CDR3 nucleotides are TGTGCCAGCAGCTTAGGAACCGGGGAGCTGTTTTTT. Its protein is CASSLGTGELFF.

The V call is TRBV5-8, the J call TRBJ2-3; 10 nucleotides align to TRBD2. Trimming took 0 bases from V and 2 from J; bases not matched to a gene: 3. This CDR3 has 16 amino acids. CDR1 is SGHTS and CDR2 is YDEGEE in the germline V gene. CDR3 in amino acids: CASSLGAGGLTDTQYF. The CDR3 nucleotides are TGTGCCAGCAGCTTGGGAGCGGGAGGGCTCACAGATACGCAGTATTTT.

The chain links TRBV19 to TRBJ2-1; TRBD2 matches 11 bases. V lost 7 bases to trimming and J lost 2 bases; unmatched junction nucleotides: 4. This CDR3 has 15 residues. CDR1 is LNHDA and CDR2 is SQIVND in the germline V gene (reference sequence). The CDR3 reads CASTVTSGAYNEQFF. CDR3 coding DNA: TGTGCCAGTACCGTGACTAGCGGGGCCTACAATGAGCAGTTCTTC.

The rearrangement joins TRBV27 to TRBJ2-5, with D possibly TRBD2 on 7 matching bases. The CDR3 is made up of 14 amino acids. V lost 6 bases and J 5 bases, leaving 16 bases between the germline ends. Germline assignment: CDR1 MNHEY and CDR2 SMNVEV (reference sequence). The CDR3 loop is CASSPGDYLETQYF. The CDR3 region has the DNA TGTGCCAGCAGCCCAGGGGACTATTTGGAGACCCAGTACTTC.

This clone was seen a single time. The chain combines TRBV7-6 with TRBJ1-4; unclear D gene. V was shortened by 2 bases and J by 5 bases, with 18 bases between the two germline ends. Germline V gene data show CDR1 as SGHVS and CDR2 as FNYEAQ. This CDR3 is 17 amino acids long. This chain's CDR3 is CASSLYGRRIKNEKLFF. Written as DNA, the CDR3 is TGTGCCAGCAGCTTATACGGCCGCCGGATTAAAAATGAAAAACTGTTTTTT.

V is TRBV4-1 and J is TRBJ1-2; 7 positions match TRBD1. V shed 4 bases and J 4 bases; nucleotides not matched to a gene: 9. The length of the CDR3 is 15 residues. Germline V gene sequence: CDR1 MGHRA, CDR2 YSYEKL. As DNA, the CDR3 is TGCGCCAGCAGCCTGGAAAAACAGGGGATCTATGGCTACACCTTC. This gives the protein CASSLEKQGIYGYTF.

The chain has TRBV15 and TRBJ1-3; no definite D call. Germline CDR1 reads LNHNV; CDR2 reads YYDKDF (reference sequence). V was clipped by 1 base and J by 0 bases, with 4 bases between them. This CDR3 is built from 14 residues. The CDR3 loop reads CATSRGDSGNTIYF. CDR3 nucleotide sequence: TGTGCCACCAGCAGAGGGGACTCTGGAAACACCATATATTTT.